The source of this T cell receptor beta chain is a study of early T cells in non-severe SARS-CoV-2 infection. On the study more broadly: The sequenced material was bulk RNA from unsorted whole blood, and its chains were unpaired. Points from the study as a whole: VDJdb matching, biased toward anti-spike CD8 responses, missed private and CD4 specificities.

On this clonotype: Its antigen remains unknown.

The CDR3 loop spans 17 amino acids. Germline CDR1 reads MNHEY; CDR2 reads SVGAGI. V was shortened by 4 bases and J by 2 bases, with 21 bases between the two germline ends. Attachment of unique molecular identifiers was made to individual cDNA molecules. TCRdb called the 5' RACE reads again in MiXCR, with one record for every CDR3 protein. The sample has 50,000 to 70,000 distinct CDR3 sequences, around 13% seen once. Material: whole blood. The sequence was collected from an adult who was a healthcare worker with PCR-confirmed SARS-CoV-2 infection or an uninfected control (not recorded which). V is TRBV6-5 and J is TRBJ2-7; a possible D gene is TRBD1 (6 bases). The CDR3 reads CASSSRVSGAATYEQYF. DNA for the CDR3: TGTGCCAGCAGTTCCCGGGTCTCAGGGGCTGCAACCTACGAGCAGTACTTC.